The 16 T cell receptor beta chains below come from one sample, sequenced in a study of HIV-infected children after antiretroviral therapy interruption. RNA-based 3' RACE libraries used unique molecular identifiers. MiXCR was run by TCRdb on the 3' RACE reads, yielding one entry per CDR3 protein. The table shows fewer than 100,000 distinct CDR3 sequences, with 6% to 8.5% occurring only once. Treatment here: PENTA 11 planned treatment interruption arm or continuous ART arm. Sequencing used CD45RA+ CD4+ T cells from PBMCs, pooled from several time points, obtained from a donor given antiretroviral therapy, either interrupted or continuous. This sample's subset: naive CD4+ CD45RA+ CD45RO- T cells. These TCRs come from a pool of human donors with HIV.

The chain couples TRBV6-1 to TRBJ1-1; weak D call: TRBD1 (6 bases). Trimming pared 6 bases from V and 7 bases from J, leaving 24 bases between. The CDR3 covers 16 residues. The germline CDR1 and CDR2 sequences are MNHNS and SASEGT. CDR3 sequence reads: CASSPTHFRDTLEAFF. CDR3 nucleotides: TGTGCCAGCAGCCCGACCCATTTCCGGGACACTCTTGAAGCTTTCTTT.

The sample holds many counts of this clonotype. J is TRBJ2-7 and V is TRBV18; D remains unclear. CDR1 is KGHSH, CDR2 LQKENI, per germline. The CDR3 contains 13 residues. Between the trimmed V and J ends, which lost 6 bases and 2 bases, there was a span of 11 bases. For the CDR3, the DNA is TGTGCCAGCTCCCCCCTGGATACCTACGAGCAGTACTTC. This encodes CASSPLDTYEQYF.

This clonotype was detected only a few times. The chain uses TRBV20-1 and TRBJ2-3; 12 bases map to TRBD2. The CDR3 is 15 amino acids. Germline CDR1 DFQATT, CDR2 SNEGSKA (reference sequence). V was clipped by 5 bases and J by 4 bases; unmatched bases: 7. The CDR3 region has the DNA TGCAGTGCTGGGACTAGCGGGCGCTTGGCAGATACGCAGTATTTT. Its protein is CSAGTSGRLADTQYF.

This clonotype was seen many times. The V and J genes are TRBV24-1 and TRBJ2-3; D is possibly TRBD2 (5 bases). In germline, CDR1 is KGHDR, CDR2 SFDVKD. The CDR3 spans 13 residues. V was pared by 8 bases and J by 0 bases, with 8 bases between. The CDR3 DNA reads TGTGCCACCAACGGGAAGAGCACAGATACGCAGTATTTT. Its translation: CATNGKSTDTQYF.

In its sample, this clonotype was seen many times. The rearrangement joins TRBV11-2 to TRBJ1-1, with 8 bases lining up with TRBD1. This CDR3 comprises 13 residues. From germline, CDR1 is SGHAT and CDR2 FQNNGV. V lost 5 bases, J lost 4 bases, and 3 bases stayed unmatched. CDR3 protein: CASSRDRGTEAFF. The CDR3 DNA reads as TGTGCCAGCAGCCGCGACAGGGGCACTGAAGCTTTCTTT.

This clonotype was counted many times. The chain uses TRBV16 and TRBJ1-1; 10 bases are a match to TRBD1. V lost 4 bases and J lost 5; bases outside the gene matches: 10. This CDR3 has 16 residues. Germline V CDR1 and CDR2: KGHSY, FQNENV. The CDR3: CASSPRGGTGVTEAFF. In nucleotides, the CDR3 is TGTGCCAGCAGCCCCAGAGGGGGGACAGGGGTGACTGAAGCTTTCTTT.

This clonotype was observed at least ten times. DNA for the CDR3: TGCGCCAGCAGTGAGTCGAGCTACTCTGGGGCCAACGTCCTGACTTTC. Protein sequence: CASSESSYSGANVLTF. The chain employs TRBV10-2 and TRBJ2-6, with unresolved D. V lost 0 bases and J 0 bases, leaving 6 bases between the germline ends. CDR3 size: 16 residues. The germline V gene has CDR1 WSHSY and CDR2 SAAADI.

This clonotype was observed many times. This chain connects TRBV5-1 to TRBJ2-1; 9 nucleotides line up with TRBD1. The germline V gene encodes CDR1 SGHRS and CDR2 YFSETQ. The CDR3 has 17 amino acids. J was trimmed by 0 bases and V by 4 bases; bases with no gene match: 8. The CDR3 bases are TGCGCCAGCAGCCGAGGACAGGGACAGGGCTCCTACAATGAGCAGTTCTTC. It specifies CASSRGQGQGSYNEQFF.

This clonotype was detected ten times or more. This sequence joins TRBV5-1 and TRBJ2-1; 12 nucleotides align to TRBD2. This CDR3 comprises 17 residues. The trim removed 5 bases at V and 7 bases at J, leaving 13 bases unmatched. CDR1 is SGHRS, CDR2 YFSETQ, per germline. CDR3 sequence: CASSAPVLAGGPNEQFF. The CDR3 region has the DNA TGCGCCAGCAGTGCCCCCGTCCTAGCGGGAGGGCCTAATGAGCAGTTCTTC.

For this clonotype: The junction departs from the called germline gene at one end, perhaps through a read error. This chain joins TRBV29-1 and TRBJ2-4; TRBD1 agrees at 7 bases. The germline V gene has CDR1 SQVTM and CDR2 ANQGSEA. CDR3 length equals 13 residues. The CDR3 sequence is CGARGPGQNTLYF. The CDR3 DNA sequence: TGTGGTGCTAGGGGGCCGGGACAGAACACCTTGTACTTT.

The V and J genes are TRBV10-1 and TRBJ2-7; a possible D gene is TRBD2 (5 bases). Trimming took off 0 bases at V and 2 bases at J, with 5 bases between the two ends. CDR1 is WNHNN, CDR2 SYGVQD, per germline (reference sequence). The CDR3 covers 13 residues. CDR3 bases: TGCGCCAGCAGTGAGTCGACTACCTACGAGCAGTACTTC. It translates to CASSESTTYEQYF.

This clonotype was seen repeatedly, ten times or more. The CDR3 DNA is TGCAGCGTTGAAGATCGGGCAGGGACCTCCTACGAGCAGTACTTC. This translates into CSVEDRAGTSYEQYF. The J gene is TRBJ2-7, the V gene TRBV29-1; perhaps D is TRBD1 or TRBD2 (5 bases each). There are 15 residues in the CDR3. Germline values: CDR1 SQVTM, CDR2 ANQGSEA. V was pared by 0 bases and J by 0 bases, with 12 bases between.

The table lists this clonotype with many counts. V and J are TRBV6-5 and TRBJ2-2; perhaps D is TRBD1 or TRBD2 (6 bases each). The CDR3 sequence is 15 residues long. CDR1 is MNHEY and CDR2 is SVGAGI in the germline V gene. V lost 2 bases to trimming and J lost 3 bases, with 10 bases between them. Here the CDR3 DNA reads TGTGCCAGCAGTTACAGGGGGGTGGACACCGGGGAGCTGTTTTTT. It encodes CASSYRGVDTGELFF.

This chain connects TRBV20-1 to TRBJ2-3, with 7 bases identical to TRBD2. CDR1 is DFQATT and CDR2 is SNEGSKA in the germline V gene (reference sequence). The CDR3 runs 15 residues. The junction had 8 bases not matched to a gene; V was cut back by 3 bases and J by 2 bases. CDR3 region: CSASRTSGYTDTQYF. CDR3 coding DNA: TGCAGTGCTAGTAGGACTAGTGGTTACACAGATACGCAGTATTTT.

This clonotype has ten or more counts. The chain joins TRBV19 to TRBJ2-5; D unclear. V lost 4 bases, J lost 5 bases, and 11 bases lay in between. Germline V gene sequence: CDR1 LNHDA, CDR2 SQIVND (reference sequence). The length of the CDR3 is 13 residues. The CDR3 bases are TGTGCCAGTAGTAATACTCTCCCGGAGACCCAGTACTTC. Translation: CASSNTLPETQYF.

This clonotype occurred many times. The chain uses TRBV10-1 and TRBJ2-1, with 8 bases aligning to TRBD2. V was clipped by 7 bases and J by 8 bases; unmatched bases: 13. The CDR3 is made up of 15 amino acids. Germline-derived CDR1 and CDR2 are WNHNN and SYGVQD (reference sequence). This CDR3 reads CASTDPGLGVDEQFF. CDR3 DNA sequence: TGCGCCAGCACTGACCCGGGACTAGGAGTCGATGAGCAGTTCTTC.